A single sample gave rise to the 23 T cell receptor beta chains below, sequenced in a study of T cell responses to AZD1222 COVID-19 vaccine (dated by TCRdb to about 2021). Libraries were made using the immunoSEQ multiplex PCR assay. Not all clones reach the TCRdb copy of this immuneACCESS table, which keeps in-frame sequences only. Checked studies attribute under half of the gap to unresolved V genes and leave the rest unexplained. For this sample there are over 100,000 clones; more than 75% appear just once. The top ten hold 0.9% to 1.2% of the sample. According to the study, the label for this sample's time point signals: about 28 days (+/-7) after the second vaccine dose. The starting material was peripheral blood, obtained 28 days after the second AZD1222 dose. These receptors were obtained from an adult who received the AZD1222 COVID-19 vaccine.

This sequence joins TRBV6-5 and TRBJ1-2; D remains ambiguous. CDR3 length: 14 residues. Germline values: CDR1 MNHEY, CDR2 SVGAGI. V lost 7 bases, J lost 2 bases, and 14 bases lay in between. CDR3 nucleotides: TGTGCCAGCACTCCACGGGGAGGGAACTATGGCTACACCTTC. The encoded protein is CASTPRGGNYGYTF.

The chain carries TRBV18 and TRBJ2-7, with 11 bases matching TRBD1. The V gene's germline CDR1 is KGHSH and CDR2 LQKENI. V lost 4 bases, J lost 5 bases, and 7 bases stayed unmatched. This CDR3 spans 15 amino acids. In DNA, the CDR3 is TGTGCCAGCTCACTGGGGACAGGGGGAAGTAACGAGCAGTACTTC. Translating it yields CASSLGTGGSNEQYF.

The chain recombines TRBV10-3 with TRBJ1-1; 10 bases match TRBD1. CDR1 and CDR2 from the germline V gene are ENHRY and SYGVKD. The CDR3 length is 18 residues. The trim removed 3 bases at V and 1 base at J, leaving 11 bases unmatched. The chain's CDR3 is CAISDLWTGGSGNTEAFF. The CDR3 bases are TGTGCCATCAGTGACCTTTGGACAGGGGGGAGTGGGAACACTGAAGCTTTCTTT.

The CDR3, as DNA: TGTGCCAGCAGTTTATCGGTAGGGCTCGAGCAGTACTTC. It is translated as CASSLSVGLEQYF. The chain is built from TRBV12-3 or TRBV12-4 and TRBJ2-7; D unclear. The length of the CDR3 is 13 residues. Trimming took 2 bases from V and 6 from J, leaving 11 bases between them.

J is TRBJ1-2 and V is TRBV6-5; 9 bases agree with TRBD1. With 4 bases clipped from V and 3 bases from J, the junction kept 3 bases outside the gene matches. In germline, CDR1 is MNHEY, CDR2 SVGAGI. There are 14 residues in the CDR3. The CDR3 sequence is CASSSWDRDYGYTF. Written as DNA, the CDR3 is TGTGCCAGCAGTTCCTGGGACAGGGACTATGGCTACACCTTC.

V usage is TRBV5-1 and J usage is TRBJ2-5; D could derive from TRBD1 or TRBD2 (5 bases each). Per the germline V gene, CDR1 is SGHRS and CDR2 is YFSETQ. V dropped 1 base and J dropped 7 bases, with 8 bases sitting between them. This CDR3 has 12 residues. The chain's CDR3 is CASSLLGGTQYF. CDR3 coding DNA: TGCGCCAGCAGCTTGCTTGGGGGGACCCAGTACTTC. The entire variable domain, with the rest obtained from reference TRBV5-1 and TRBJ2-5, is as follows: KAGVTQTPRYLIKTRGQQVTLSCSPISGHRSVSWYQQTPGQGLQFLFEYFSETQRNKGNFPGRFSGRQFSNSRSEMNVSTLELGDSALYLCASSLLGGTQYFGPGTRLLVL.

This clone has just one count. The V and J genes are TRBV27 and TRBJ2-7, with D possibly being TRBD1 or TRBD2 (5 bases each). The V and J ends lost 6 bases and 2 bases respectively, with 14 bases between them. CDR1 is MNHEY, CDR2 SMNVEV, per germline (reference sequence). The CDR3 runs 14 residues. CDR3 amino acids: CASSRGAGPYEQYF. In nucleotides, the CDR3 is TGTGCCAGCAGCCGAGGGGCAGGGCCCTACGAGCAGTACTTC.

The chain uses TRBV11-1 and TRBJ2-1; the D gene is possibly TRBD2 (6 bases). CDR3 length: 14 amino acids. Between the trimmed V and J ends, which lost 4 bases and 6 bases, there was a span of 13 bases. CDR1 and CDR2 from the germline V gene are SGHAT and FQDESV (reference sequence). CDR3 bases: TGTGCCAGCAGCTGGGGGACTCGCCTCAATGAGCAGTTCTTC. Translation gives CASSWGTRLNEQFF.

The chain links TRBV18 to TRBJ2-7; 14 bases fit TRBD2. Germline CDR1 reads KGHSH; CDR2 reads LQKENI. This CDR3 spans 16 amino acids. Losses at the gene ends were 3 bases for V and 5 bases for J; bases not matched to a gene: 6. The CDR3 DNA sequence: TGTGCCAGCTCACCCGGGACTAGCGGGAGCGGTAACGAGCAGTACTTC. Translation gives CASSPGTSGSGNEQYF.

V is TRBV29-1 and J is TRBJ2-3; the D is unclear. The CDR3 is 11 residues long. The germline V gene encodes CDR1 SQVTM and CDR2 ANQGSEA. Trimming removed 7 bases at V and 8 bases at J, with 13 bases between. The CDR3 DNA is TGCAGCGCCGAAGGGTACAGTACGCAGTATTTT. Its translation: CSAEGYSTQYF.

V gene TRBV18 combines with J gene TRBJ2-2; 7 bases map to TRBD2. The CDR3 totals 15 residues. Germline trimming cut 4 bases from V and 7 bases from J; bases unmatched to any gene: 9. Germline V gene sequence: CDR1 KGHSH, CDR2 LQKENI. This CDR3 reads CASSLMAGANGELFF. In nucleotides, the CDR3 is TGTGCCAGCTCACTCATGGCGGGAGCTAACGGGGAGCTGTTTTTT.

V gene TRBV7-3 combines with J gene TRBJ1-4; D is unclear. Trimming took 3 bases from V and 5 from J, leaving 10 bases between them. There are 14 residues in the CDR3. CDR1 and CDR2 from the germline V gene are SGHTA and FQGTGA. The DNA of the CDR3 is TGTGCCAGCAGCTTGAGGCAGAAAAATGAAAAACTGTTTTTT. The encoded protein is CASSLRQKNEKLFF.

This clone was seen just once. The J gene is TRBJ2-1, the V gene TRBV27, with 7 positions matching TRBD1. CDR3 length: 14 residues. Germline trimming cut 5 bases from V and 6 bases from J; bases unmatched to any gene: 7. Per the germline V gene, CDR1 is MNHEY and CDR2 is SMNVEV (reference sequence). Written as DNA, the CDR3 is TGTGCCAGCAGTCCCGACAGGGTATCCAATGAGCAGTTCTTC. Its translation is CASSPDRVSNEQFF.

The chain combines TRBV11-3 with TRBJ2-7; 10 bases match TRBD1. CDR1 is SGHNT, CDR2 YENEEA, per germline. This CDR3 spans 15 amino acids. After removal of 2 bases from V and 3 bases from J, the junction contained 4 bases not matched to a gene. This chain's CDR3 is CASSLNRDRGYEQYF. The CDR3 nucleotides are TGTGCCAGCAGCTTAAACCGGGACAGGGGCTACGAGCAGTACTTC.

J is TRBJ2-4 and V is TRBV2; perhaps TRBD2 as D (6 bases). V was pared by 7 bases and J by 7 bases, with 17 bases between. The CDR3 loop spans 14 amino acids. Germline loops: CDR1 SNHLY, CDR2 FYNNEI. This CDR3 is CASIGTGVRNIQYF. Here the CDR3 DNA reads TGTGCCAGCATTGGAACGGGGGTGAGGAACATTCAGTACTTC.

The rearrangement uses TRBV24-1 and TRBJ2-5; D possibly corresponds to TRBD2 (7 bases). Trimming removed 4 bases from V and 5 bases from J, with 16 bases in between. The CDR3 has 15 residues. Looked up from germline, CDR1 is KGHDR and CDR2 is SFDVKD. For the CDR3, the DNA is TGTGCCACCAGTGACCCCCGGGGGGCGGGGGAGACCCAGTACTTC. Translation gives CATSDPRGAGETQYF.

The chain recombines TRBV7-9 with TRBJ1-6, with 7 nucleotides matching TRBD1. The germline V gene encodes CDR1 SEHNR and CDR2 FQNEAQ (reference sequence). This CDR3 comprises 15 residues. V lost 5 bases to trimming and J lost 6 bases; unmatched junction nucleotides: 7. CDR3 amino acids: CASSLWDRPNSPLHF. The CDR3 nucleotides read TGTGCCAGCAGCCTCTGGGACAGACCTAATTCACCCCTCCACTTT.

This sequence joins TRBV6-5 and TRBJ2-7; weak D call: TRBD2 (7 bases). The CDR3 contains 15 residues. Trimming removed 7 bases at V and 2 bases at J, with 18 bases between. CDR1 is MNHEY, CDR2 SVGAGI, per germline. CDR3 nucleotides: TGTGCCAGCACCCTAGGGGGGGGCAACGCCTACGAGCAGTACTTC. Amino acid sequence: CASTLGGGNAYEQYF.

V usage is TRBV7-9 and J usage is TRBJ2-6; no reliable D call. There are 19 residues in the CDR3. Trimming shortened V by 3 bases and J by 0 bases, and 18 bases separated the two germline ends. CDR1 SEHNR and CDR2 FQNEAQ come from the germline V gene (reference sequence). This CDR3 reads CASSFTIPTASSGANVLTF. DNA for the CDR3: TGTGCCAGCAGCTTTACAATTCCCACGGCGAGCTCTGGGGCCAACGTCCTGACTTTC.

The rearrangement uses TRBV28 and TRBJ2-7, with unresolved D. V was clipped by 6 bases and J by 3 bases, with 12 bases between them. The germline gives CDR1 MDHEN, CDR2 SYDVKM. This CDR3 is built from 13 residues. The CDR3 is CASSKTPYYEQYF. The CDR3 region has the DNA TGTGCCAGCAGCAAGACACCGTACTACGAGCAGTACTTC.

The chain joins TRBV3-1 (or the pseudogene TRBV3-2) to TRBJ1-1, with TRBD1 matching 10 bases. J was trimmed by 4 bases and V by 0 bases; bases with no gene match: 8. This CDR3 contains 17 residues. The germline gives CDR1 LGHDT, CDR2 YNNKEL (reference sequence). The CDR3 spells CASSQEYDRGRGTEAFF. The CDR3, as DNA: TGTGCCAGCAGCCAAGAATATGACAGGGGGCGCGGCACTGAAGCTTTCTTT.

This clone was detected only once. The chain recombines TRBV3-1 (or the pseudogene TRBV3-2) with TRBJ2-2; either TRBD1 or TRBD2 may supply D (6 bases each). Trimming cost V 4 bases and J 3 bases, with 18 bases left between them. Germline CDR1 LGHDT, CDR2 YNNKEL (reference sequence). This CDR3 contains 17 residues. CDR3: CASSPLAGRGDTGELFF. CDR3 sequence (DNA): TGTGCCAGCAGCCCCCTTGCGGGTAGGGGGGACACCGGGGAGCTGTTTTTT.

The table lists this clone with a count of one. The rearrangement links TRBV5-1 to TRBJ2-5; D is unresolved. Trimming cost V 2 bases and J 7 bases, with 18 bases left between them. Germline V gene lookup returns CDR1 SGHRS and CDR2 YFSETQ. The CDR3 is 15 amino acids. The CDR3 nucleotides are TGCGCCAGCAGCTTAACCTCAAAGCAACCGGGGACCCAGTACTTC. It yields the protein CASSLTSKQPGTQYF. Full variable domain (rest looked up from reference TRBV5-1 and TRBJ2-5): KAGVTQTPRYLIKTRGQQVTLSCSPISGHRSVSWYQQTPGQGLQFLFEYFSETQRNKGNFPGRFSGRQFSNSRSEMNVSTLELGDSALYLCASSLTSKQPGTQYFGPGTRLLVL.